What follows are 28 T cell receptor beta chains derived from one specimen sequenced in a study of shared clonotypes between healthy human individuals. Clones were sequenced by immunoSEQ multiplex PCR, and TCRdb holds only the in-frame ones, with some missing. The top ten hold approximately 1.6% of the sample, which has hundreds of thousands of clones, around two thirds seen once. What was sequenced was memory CD4+ T cells sorted from blood. Described subset: CD45RA-negative fraction. These TCRs come from a woman aged 30 to 39 in good health.

The V and J genes are TRBV9 and TRBJ1-2; TRBD1 is a possible D gene (5 bases). The V gene's germline CDR1 is SGDLS and CDR2 YYNGEE. V was pared by 0 bases and J by 2 bases, with 14 bases between. This CDR3 has 16 amino acids. The CDR3 DNA follows: TGTGCCAGCAGCGTAGGGTTATCGGAGGGGAACTATGGCTACACCTTC. This sequence encodes CASSVGLSEGNYGYTF. The full variable domain, completed using reference TRBV9 and TRBJ1-2, is DSGVTQTPKHLITATGQRVTLRCSPRSGDLSVYWYQQSLDQGLQFLIQYYNGEERAKGNILERFSAQQFPDLHSELNLSSLELGDSALYFCASSVGLSEGNYGYTFGSGTRLTVV.

Remarks on this clone: The same CDR3 is also encoded by other DNA sequences in this sample. This chain connects TRBV19 to TRBJ2-7; 7 bases agree with TRBD1. Germline V gene data show CDR1 as LNHDA and CDR2 as SQIVND (reference sequence). The junction had 10 bases not matched to a gene; V was cut back by 4 bases and J by 4 bases. This CDR3 has 15 amino acids. CDR3 residues: CASSNQGTASYEQYF. The CDR3 coding sequence is TGTGCCAGTAGTAACCAAGGGACAGCGAGTTACGAGCAGTACTTC.

The chain recombines TRBV7-8 with TRBJ2-1; a possible D gene is TRBD2 (6 bases). The germline CDR1 and CDR2 sequences are SGHVS and FQNEAQ. Deletions cut 3 bases from V and 0 bases from J, with 15 bases between. The CDR3 loop spans 17 amino acids. CDR3: CASSLYSGASSYNEQFF. CDR3 sequence (DNA): TGTGCCAGCAGCTTGTATAGCGGTGCCAGCTCCTACAATGAGCAGTTCTTC. Variable domain in full (rest from reference TRBV7-8 and TRBJ2-1): GAGVSQSPRYKVAKRGQDVALRCDPISGHVSLFWYQQALGQGPEFLTYFQNEAQLDKSGLPSDRFFAERPEGSVSTLKIQRTQQEDSAVYLCASSLYSGASSYNEQFFGPGTRLTVL.

The chain combines TRBV29-1 with TRBJ2-7, with D perhaps matching TRBD2 (6 bases). CDR3 length: 13 amino acids. V was clipped by 3 bases and J by 3 bases, with 12 bases between them. In germline, CDR1 is SQVTM, CDR2 ANQGSEA. The CDR3 reads CSVELSGNYEQYF. Here the CDR3 DNA reads TGCAGCGTTGAGCTTAGCGGAAACTACGAGCAGTACTTC.

J is TRBJ2-1 and V is TRBV19, with 7 bases identical to TRBD2. V dropped 3 bases and J dropped 7; count of bases not matched to a gene: 6. The germline V gene has CDR1 LNHDA and CDR2 SQIVND (reference sequence). CDR3 length: 14 amino acids. The CDR3 loop is CASSMTGGSNEQFF. The CDR3, as DNA: TGTGCCAGTAGTATGACGGGAGGTTCTAATGAGCAGTTCTTC.

The CDR3 sequence: CASTRTSGAGPDTQYF. In nucleotides, the CDR3 is TGTGCCAGCACAAGGACTAGCGGAGCGGGCCCAGATACGCAGTATTTT. This chain connects TRBV28 to TRBJ2-3; TRBD2 agrees at 10 bases. Germline CDR1 MDHEN, CDR2 SYDVKM. V lost 7 bases, J lost 4 bases, and 11 bases stayed unmatched. The CDR3 loop spans 16 amino acids.

V is TRBV29-1 and J is TRBJ1-1; a weak D match, TRBD1 (6 bases). Germline values: CDR1 SQVTM, CDR2 ANQGSEA. The CDR3 totals 15 residues. V was pared by 6 bases and J by 0 bases, with 17 bases between. The DNA of the CDR3 is TGCAGCGTCCTAAAACAGGGATCAATGAACACTGAAGCTTTCTTT. This gives the protein CSVLKQGSMNTEAFF.

This clone showed up many times. This chain connects TRBV2 to TRBJ1-5, with D perhaps TRBD1 (6 bases). The V gene lost 6 bases and the J gene lost 7 bases, with 13 bases spanning the gap. CDR3 size: 13 residues. Per germline, CDR1 SNHLY and CDR2 FYNNEI. CDR3 in amino acids: CASRDTGRQPQHF. The CDR3 region has the DNA TGTGCCAGCAGGGATACAGGGAGGCAGCCCCAGCATTTT.

This sequence joins TRBV6-1 and TRBJ2-2; the match to TRBD1 covers 8 bases. The CDR3 length is 15 residues. Per germline, CDR1 MNHNS and CDR2 SASEGT. Germline trimming cut 6 bases from V and 6 bases from J; bases unmatched to any gene: 9. The CDR3 DNA reads TGTGCCAGCAGGACAGGGGATTTTCGCTCCGGGGAGCTGTTTTTT. Amino acids: CASRTGDFRSGELFF.

This chain joins TRBV2 and TRBJ2-3; D is unclear. The CDR3 totals 15 residues. Germline CDR1 is SNHLY and CDR2 is FYNNEI. Trimming left V 5 bases short and J 4 bases short, with 16 bases between. CDR3 sequence reads: CASSHLDHSPDTQYF. The CDR3 nucleotides are TGTGCCAGCAGTCACCTAGATCATAGCCCAGATACGCAGTATTTT. The variable domain in full, completed from reference TRBV2 and TRBJ2-3, reads EPEVTQTPSHQVTQMGQEVILRCVPISNHLYFYWYRQILGQKVEFLVSFYNNEISEKSEIFDDQFSVERPDGSNFTLKIRSTKLEDSAMYFCASSHLDHSPDTQYFGPGTRLTVL.

The chain recombines TRBV6-5 with TRBJ1-2, with TRBD1 as a possible D gene (6 bases). CDR1 is MNHEY and CDR2 is SVGAGI in the germline V gene. The CDR3 has 12 amino acids. Between the trimmed V and J ends, which lost 5 bases and 7 bases, there was a span of 11 bases. The CDR3 DNA reads as TGTGCCAGCAGTACACAGGGTGGTGGCTACACCTTC. Translated: CASSTQGGGYTF.

This clone has just a few counts. The chain links TRBV5-1 to TRBJ2-3; 8 bases align to TRBD2. Trimming took 6 bases from V and 5 from J; bases not matched to a gene: 8. CDR1 and CDR2 (germline): SGHRS, YFSETQ. CDR3 size: 14 residues. The CDR3 coding sequence is TGCGCCAGCAACCCCGGGGCGGGAGGAGATACGCAGTATTTT. It specifies CASNPGAGGDTQYF.

The rearrangement links TRBV7-2 to TRBJ2-2, with 13 bases identical to TRBD2. The length of the CDR3 is 19 residues. Germline values: CDR1 SGHTA, CDR2 FQGNSA. Trimming removed 3 bases from V and 5 bases from J; junction bases left unmatched: 12. CDR3 loop: CASSFARTSGRVGTGELFF. CDR3 nucleotides: TGTGCCAGCAGCTTCGCAAGGACTAGCGGGAGAGTGGGTACCGGGGAGCTGTTTTTT.

This chain links TRBV19 with TRBJ2-3, with 7 bases identical to TRBD2. The CDR3 sequence is 13 residues long. Germline V CDR1 and CDR2: LNHDA, SQIVND (reference sequence). After removal of 3 bases from V and 5 bases from J, the junction contained 2 bases not matched to a gene. The CDR3 is CASSILAGDTQYF. The CDR3 nucleotides are TGTGCCAGTAGTATCTTAGCGGGAGATACGCAGTATTTT.

The rearrangement joins TRBV6-6 to TRBJ1-2, with TRBD1 identical over 8 bases. Trimming took 7 bases from V and 8 from J; bases not matched to a gene: 12. This CDR3 has 14 residues. From germline, CDR1 is MNHNY and CDR2 SVGAGI (reference sequence). The CDR3 DNA sequence: TGTGCCAGCACCTCATCGGACAGGGAGCACGGCTACACCTTC. Encoded protein: CASTSSDREHGYTF.

The count of this clone is one. The rearrangement uses TRBV5-1 and TRBJ2-7, with TRBD2 matching 12 bases. Per the germline V gene, CDR1 is SGHRS and CDR2 is YFSETQ. V was clipped by 4 bases and J by 3 bases; unmatched bases: 8. The CDR3 runs 16 residues. The CDR3 DNA is TGCGCCAGCAGCCTTCTAGCGGGAGGGGGGGACTACGAGCAGTACTTC. Protein product: CASSLLAGGGDYEQYF.

This clone came up once. The CDR3 DNA reads TGTGCCAGCAGTTTATCTCCAGGTCGGGTCACTGAAGCTTTCTTT. Protein product: CASSLSPGRVTEAFF. The chain carries TRBV28 and TRBJ1-1, with D unclear. CDR1 and CDR2 (germline): MDHEN, SYDVKM. The length of the CDR3 is 15 residues. V lost 1 base and J 4 bases, leaving 13 bases between the germline ends.

V usage is TRBV7-9 and J usage is TRBJ1-1; D perhaps matches TRBD1 (6 bases). CDR3 length: 15 amino acids. V lost 4 bases and J lost 3, with 15 bases in between. CDR1 and CDR2 (germline): SEHNR, FQNEAQ (reference sequence). CDR3 sequence reads: CASSSPAGADTEAFF. The CDR3 DNA reads as TGTGCCAGCAGCTCCCCCGCGGGGGCTGACACTGAAGCTTTCTTT.

The chain links TRBV11-2 to TRBJ2-5, with 10 bases that match TRBD1. The CDR3 sequence is 15 residues long. The germline V gene has CDR1 SGHAT and CDR2 FQNNGV. V lost 5 bases and J lost 2; bases outside the gene matches: 5. The CDR3 loop reads CASSKGDRGQETQYF. CDR3 nucleotides: TGTGCCAGCAGCAAAGGGGACAGGGGACAAGAGACCCAGTACTTC.

This clone has only a few counts. The chain joins TRBV5-1 to TRBJ1-2; 7 bases map to TRBD1. CDR1 is SGHRS and CDR2 is YFSETQ in the germline V gene. The V segment lost 4 bases and the J segment 3 bases; nucleotides outside the gene matches: 9. The CDR3 is made up of 15 amino acids. The CDR3 DNA sequence: TGCGCCAGCAGCCATGAGACAGGGCCGGACTATGGCTACACCTTC. Its protein is CASSHETGPDYGYTF. The variable domain in full, with the rest retrieved from reference TRBV5-1 and TRBJ1-2, is KAGVTQTPRYLIKTRGQQVTLSCSPISGHRSVSWYQQTPGQGLQFLFEYFSETQRNKGNFPGRFSGRQFSNSRSEMNVSTLELGDSALYLCASSHETGPDYGYTFGSGTRLTVV.

In this sample, this clone turned up once. The chain combines TRBV5-4 with TRBJ2-1, with 11 bases that match TRBD2. This CDR3 has 15 amino acids. The germline V gene has CDR1 SGHNT and CDR2 YYREEE (reference sequence). V lost 0 bases and J lost 7; bases outside the gene matches: 3. DNA of the CDR3: TGTGCCAGCAGCTTGGTACTAGCGGGAGCGAATGAGCAGTTCTTC. It encodes CASSLVLAGANEQFF.

The chain recombines TRBV6-5 with TRBJ1-5, with D possibly matching TRBD1 (5 bases). V lost 8 bases and J 9 bases, leaving 20 bases between the germline ends. This CDR3 is built from 14 residues. CDR1 and CDR2 (germline): MNHEY, SVGAGI. Here the CDR3 DNA reads TGTGCCAGCGGGCCCCGGTCGCCCGGGGGGCCCCAGCATTTT. Protein product: CASGPRSPGGPQHF.

The rearrangement joins TRBV5-6 to TRBJ2-2; TRBD2 is a possible D gene (6 bases). V lost 5 bases to trimming and J lost 6 bases, with 17 bases between them. The CDR3 has 15 amino acids. Germline loops: CDR1 SGHDT, CDR2 YYEEEE. CDR3 in amino acids: CASRTSGGVPGELFF. The CDR3 coding sequence is TGTGCCAGCAGAACATCCGGAGGGGTGCCCGGGGAGCTGTTTTTT.

This rearrangement joins TRBV7-3 to TRBJ2-1, with 10 bases fitting TRBD2. This CDR3 is built from 15 residues. The V gene's germline CDR1 is SGHTA and CDR2 FQGTGA. V shed 5 bases and J 1 base; nucleotides not matched to a gene: 2. The CDR3, as DNA: TGTGCCAGCAGCCTAGCGGGAGTATCCTACAATGAGCAGTTCTTC. This translates into CASSLAGVSYNEQFF.

The V and J genes are TRBV6-1 and TRBJ1-5; the D gene is possibly TRBD1 (6 bases). Germline loops: CDR1 MNHNS, CDR2 SASEGT. V was shortened by 6 bases and J by 4 bases, with 10 bases between the two germline ends. This CDR3 region has 13 residues. The CDR3 DNA is TGTGCCAGCAGGGACAGAACGAATCAGCCCCAGCATTTT. Translation gives CASRDRTNQPQHF.

CDR3 amino acids: CASSASSGQAYNEQFF. The CDR3 DNA sequence: TGTGCCAGCTCAGCGTCTAGCGGACAAGCCTACAATGAGCAGTTCTTC. The chain uses TRBV18 and TRBJ2-1, with TRBD2 matching over 7 bases. After removal of 5 bases from V and 2 bases from J, the junction contained 9 bases not matched to a gene. Germline CDR1 is KGHSH and CDR2 is LQKENI. The CDR3 totals 16 residues.

The chain recombines TRBV28 with TRBJ1-3; D is ambiguous. With 3 bases removed from V and 4 bases from J, the gap between germline ends came to 13 bases. CDR3 length equals 15 residues. CDR1 is MDHEN and CDR2 is SYDVKM in the germline V gene. For the CDR3, the DNA is TGTGCCAGCAGTTTCCCGGCTGAACAGGGAAACACCATATATTTT. Translated, it gives CASSFPAEQGNTIYF.

The rearrangement links TRBV6-5 to TRBJ1-5; D gene ambiguous. The V gene lost 6 bases and the J gene lost 3 bases, with 12 bases spanning the gap. Germline V CDR1 and CDR2: MNHEY, SVGAGI. The CDR3 loop spans 14 amino acids. DNA for the CDR3: TGTGCCAGCAGGGGGATAGATTCCAATCAGCCCCAGCATTTT. As protein: CASRGIDSNQPQHF.